The 27 T cell receptor beta chains given below trace back to one sample, sequenced in a study of blood T cell repertoires in COVID-19. Assay used: immunoSEQ multiplex PCR; TCRdb lists only in-frame clones, some missing. Found here are over 350,000 clones, roughly 90% of them singletons; the top ten hold 0.97%. Sequencing used PBMCs or T cells enriched from blood (not recorded which). These receptors were obtained from a woman under 40 with acute COVID-19.

The chain links TRBV30 to TRBJ1-2; possible D gene TRBD1, 6 bases. Trimming took 0 bases from V and 8 from J, leaving 19 bases between them. Germline CDR1 and CDR2: GTSNPN and SVGIG (reference sequence). This CDR3 has 15 amino acids. The CDR3: CAWSVRTAIPGGYTF. Written as DNA, the CDR3 is TGTGCCTGGAGTGTACGGACAGCCATCCCGGGAGGCTACACCTTC.

J is TRBJ2-3 and V is TRBV9, with D perhaps matching TRBD1 or TRBD2 (6 bases each). Germline V gives CDR1 SGDLS, CDR2 YYNGEE. The CDR3 extends over 15 amino acids. The V gene lost 7 bases and the J gene lost 0 bases, with 15 bases spanning the gap. In nucleotides, the CDR3 is TGTGCCAGCGGCGGGGCAGGGGATAGCACAGATACGCAGTATTTT. This translates into CASGGAGDSTDTQYF. The variable domain in full, completed from reference TRBV9 and TRBJ2-3, reads DSGVTQTPKHLITATGQRVTLRCSPRSGDLSVYWYQQSLDQGLQFLIQYYNGEERAKGNILERFSAQQFPDLHSELNLSSLELGDSALYFCASGGAGDSTDTQYFGPGTRLTVL.

The chain recombines TRBV2 with TRBJ1-1; D not resolved. The CDR3 is made up of 14 amino acids. V gave up 4 bases and J gave up 1 base, with 10 bases separating them. Germline CDR1 reads SNHLY; CDR2 reads FYNNEI. Here the CDR3 DNA reads TGTGCCAGCAGTGTAGGAGGCCCGAACACTGAAGCTTTCTTT. This encodes CASSVGGPNTEAFF.

The chain has TRBV7-8 and TRBJ2-3, with 8 bases matching TRBD1. The CDR3 covers 15 residues. J gave up 4 bases and V 6 bases, and 9 bases lay outside the gene matches. The germline V gene encodes CDR1 SGHVS and CDR2 FQNEAQ. The CDR3 sequence is CASSLDRDLADTQYF. As DNA, the CDR3 is TGTGCCAGCAGTCTGGACAGGGACTTAGCAGATACGCAGTATTTT.

This sequence joins TRBV7-2 and TRBJ2-3, with TRBD2 identical over 7 bases. The CDR3 is 16 amino acids. V shed 5 bases and J 1 base; nucleotides not matched to a gene: 9. Germline V CDR1 and CDR2: SGHTA, FQGNSA. As DNA, the CDR3 is TGTGCCAGCAGCCCCCAAGCGGGGCTTCGCACAGATACGCAGTATTTT. Its protein is CASSPQAGLRTDTQYF.

The CDR3 DNA is TGTGCCAGCAGCAAGTCCTCCCCGCGATTAAGCTCCTACGAGCAGTACTTC. Its protein is CASSKSSPRLSSYEQYF. This chain connects TRBV21-1 to TRBJ2-7; the D segment call TRBD2 is taken from the table without a DNA check. TRBV21-1 is designated a pseudogene. CDR3 length equals 17 residues.

The V call is TRBV7-3, the J call TRBJ2-7, with a possible D match to TRBD1 (6 bases). This CDR3 has 16 residues. V dropped 5 bases and J dropped 2 bases, with 19 bases sitting between them. CDR1 and CDR2 from the germline V gene are SGHTA and FQGTGA. The CDR3 sequence is CASSHPEQGITYEQYF. CDR3 nucleotides: TGTGCCAGCAGCCACCCCGAACAGGGAATAACCTACGAGCAGTACTTC.

The CDR3 spells CASSAGLAGIGELFF. The CDR3 coding sequence is TGTGCCAGCAGCGCCGGACTAGCGGGGATCGGGGAGCTGTTTTTT. The chain uses TRBV9 and TRBJ2-2, with 12 bases aligning to TRBD2. The CDR3 spans 15 residues. Losses at the gene ends were 3 bases for V and 7 bases for J; bases not matched to a gene: 4. The germline gives CDR1 SGDLS, CDR2 YYNGEE. Supplemented by reference TRBV9 and TRBJ2-2, the full variable domain reads DSGVTQTPKHLITATGQRVTLRCSPRSGDLSVYWYQQSLDQGLQFLIQYYNGEERAKGNILERFSAQQFPDLHSELNLSSLELGDSALYFCASSAGLAGIGELFFGEGSRLTVL.

The chain links TRBV7-3 to TRBJ2-3; no clear D. The germline V gene has CDR1 SGHTA and CDR2 FQGTGA. The CDR3 runs to 13 residues. The V end lost 3 bases, the J end lost 8 bases, and 12 bases lay between the germline ends. The CDR3 loop is CASSLTDKATQYF. The CDR3 coding sequence is TGTGCCAGCAGCTTGACCGACAAAGCTACGCAGTATTTT.

The gene calls are TRBV14 and TRBJ2-7; 9 bases match TRBD1. This CDR3 contains 14 residues. The V segment lost 0 bases and the J segment 12 bases; nucleotides outside the gene matches: 9. CDR1 SGHDN and CDR2 FVKESK come from the germline V gene. CDR3 in DNA: TGTGCCAGCAGCCAAGATGGACAGGGGCCGTTACGGTACTTC. It encodes CASSQDGQGPLRYF. The complete variable domain, with remaining parts taken from reference TRBV14 and TRBJ2-7, reads EAGVTQFPSHSVIEKGQTVTLRCDPISGHDNLYWYRRVMGKEIKFLLHFVKESKQDESGMPNNRFLAERTGGTYSTLKVQPAELEDSGVYFCASSQDGQGPLRYFGPGTRLTVT.

The chain uses TRBV6-4 and TRBJ2-3; TRBD2 aligns across 13 bases. Germline V gives CDR1 MRHNA, CDR2 SNTAGT. There are 16 residues in the CDR3. The ends lost 5 bases at V and 5 bases at J; junction bases unmatched: 7. The CDR3 sequence: CASSRGTSGDGDTQYF. CDR3 in DNA: TGTGCCAGCAGTCGGGGGACTAGCGGGGACGGAGATACGCAGTATTTT.

The table lists this clone with a count of one. The chain combines TRBV2 with TRBJ2-3; tentatively, D is TRBD2 (7 bases). V lost 5 bases, J lost 3 bases, and 15 bases lay in between. The CDR3 has 15 residues. Germline CDR1 reads SNHLY; CDR2 reads FYNNEI. CDR3 DNA: TGTGCCAGCAGTCGAAGGGGGGGAGGTACAGATACGCAGTATTTT. It translates to CASSRRGGGTDTQYF.

The genes are TRBV18 and TRBJ2-6, with 8 bases matching TRBD1. This CDR3 spans 20 amino acids. With V trimmed by 4 bases and J by 4 bases, 18 bases remained unmatched. Germline CDR1 KGHSH, CDR2 LQKENI. CDR3 in DNA: TGTGCCAGCTCACGGTTGTCGGTGGGACAGGTCTCCTCCGGGGCCAACGTCCTGACTTTC. Its translation: CASSRLSVGQVSSGANVLTF.

The chain links TRBV6-5 to TRBJ1-2; 7 nucleotides align to TRBD1. The CDR3 has 15 amino acids. With V trimmed by 6 bases and J by 1 base, 8 bases remained unmatched. CDR1 and CDR2 (germline): MNHEY, SVGAGI. CDR3 bases: TGTGCCAGCAGAGAGAGACAGGGTCGTAACTATGGCTACACCTTC. This encodes CASRERQGRNYGYTF.

In the case of this clone: Different DNA sequences within this sample yield the same CDR3. The rearrangement links TRBV6-5 to TRBJ2-7; TRBD2 aligns across 8 bases. CDR1 and CDR2 from the germline V gene are MNHEY and SVGAGI. The CDR3 extends over 15 amino acids. V shed 2 bases, J shed 0 bases, and the junction held 3 bases outside the gene matches. This CDR3 reads CASSYLSGGSYEQYF. The CDR3 DNA sequence: TGTGCCAGCAGTTACCTGAGCGGGGGCTCCTACGAGCAGTACTTC.

For the CDR3, the DNA is TGTGCCAGCAGGTCAGGGGGCACGAACTATGGCTACACCTTC. As protein: CASRSGGTNYGYTF. This chain uses TRBV27 with TRBJ1-2; 8 nucleotides line up with TRBD1. The germline V gene encodes CDR1 MNHEY and CDR2 SMNVEV (reference sequence). The length of the CDR3 is 14 residues. With 6 bases clipped from V and 2 bases from J, the junction kept 5 bases outside the gene matches.

The rearrangement links TRBV9 to TRBJ2-7; a weak D match, TRBD2 (6 bases). Trimming left V 0 bases short and J 5 bases short, with 9 bases between. The CDR3 has 13 amino acids. From germline, CDR1 is SGDLS and CDR2 YYNGEE. The CDR3 is CASSVGGGDEQYF. CDR3 sequence (DNA): TGTGCCAGCAGCGTAGGTGGAGGGGACGAGCAGTACTTC. Variable domain in full (rest from reference TRBV9 and TRBJ2-7): DSGVTQTPKHLITATGQRVTLRCSPRSGDLSVYWYQQSLDQGLQFLIQYYNGEERAKGNILERFSAQQFPDLHSELNLSSLELGDSALYFCASSVGGGDEQYFGPGTRLTVT.

V and J are TRBV11-2 and TRBJ1-1; the match to TRBD1 covers 8 bases. Germline CDR1 is SGHAT and CDR2 is FQNNGV. J lost 6 bases, V lost 5 bases, and 8 bases had no gene match. CDR3 size: 14 residues. The chain's CDR3 is CASSNGQGVSEAFF. The CDR3 region has the DNA TGTGCCAGCAGCAACGGACAGGGTGTCTCTGAAGCTTTCTTT.

The chain combines TRBV24-1 with TRBJ1-2; possibly TRBD1 for D (5 bases). Trimming took off 3 bases at V and 4 bases at J, with 11 bases between the two ends. The length of the CDR3 is 14 residues. The V gene's germline CDR1 is KGHDR and CDR2 SFDVKD. This CDR3 reads CATSDLDSPYGYTF. DNA of the CDR3: TGTGCCACCAGTGATCTCGACAGCCCCTATGGCTACACCTTC.

The chain combines TRBV19 with TRBJ2-4; tentative D call: TRBD1 (5 bases). V was shortened by 6 bases and J by 1 base, with 25 bases between the two germline ends. This CDR3 contains 19 residues. CDR1 is LNHDA, CDR2 SQIVND, per germline (reference sequence). CDR3 DNA sequence: TGTGCCAGTAGCGTGGCGGACAAACCTGAACTGGGGGCCAAAAACATTCAGTACTTC. Its translation: CASSVADKPELGAKNIQYF.

The rearrangement uses TRBV11-2 and TRBJ2-1; D gene uncertain. Trimming left V 2 bases short and J 6 bases short, with 14 bases between. Germline V gene data show CDR1 as SGHAT and CDR2 as FQNNGV. This CDR3 contains 15 residues. The CDR3 DNA reads as TGTGCCAGCAGCTTATGGGCCGCCCCCTCCAATGAGCAGTTCTTC. Its translation: CASSLWAAPSNEQFF.

The gene calls are TRBV5-1 and TRBJ1-1; 8 bases map to TRBD1. CDR3 size: 14 residues. Trimming at V came to 4 bases and at J to 0 bases, leaving 2 bases not matched to a gene. The germline V gene has CDR1 SGHRS and CDR2 YFSETQ. In DNA, the CDR3 is TGCGCCAGCAGCGCGGACAGGGTGAACACTGAAGCTTTCTTT. It translates to CASSADRVNTEAFF.

This clone was seen just once. The chain is built from TRBV6-5 and TRBJ1-5; no definite D call. CDR3 length: 14 amino acids. The V end was cut by 6 bases, the J end by 1 base, with 10 bases between. Germline loops: CDR1 MNHEY, CDR2 SVGAGI. CDR3 amino acids: CASRSGGSNQPQHF. The CDR3 nucleotides read TGTGCCAGCAGGTCAGGTGGCAGCAATCAGCCCCAGCATTTT.

This clone was seen a single time. The chain combines TRBV5-1 with TRBJ1-1, with 9 bases identical to TRBD1. This CDR3 spans 15 amino acids. Germline values: CDR1 SGHRS, CDR2 YFSETQ. V was pared by 3 bases and J by 5 bases, with 8 bases of the junction left unmatched. CDR3 region: CASSYGTGGGTEAFF. The CDR3 bases are TGCGCCAGCAGCTATGGTACAGGGGGCGGGACTGAAGCTTTCTTT.

V gene TRBV7-9 combines with J gene TRBJ2-3; 7 nucleotides match TRBD2. The CDR3 contains 16 residues. Unmatched junction bases numbered 6, after V lost 0 bases and J lost 3 bases. Per germline, CDR1 SEHNR and CDR2 FQNEAQ (reference sequence). The CDR3 sequence: CASSLARLAGTDTQYF. CDR3 bases: TGTGCCAGCAGCTTAGCGCGACTAGCAGGGACAGATACGCAGTATTTT.

The rearrangement links TRBV7-7 to TRBJ1-1; D ambiguous. Germline CDR1 SSHAT, CDR2 FNYEAQ (reference sequence). Trimming took 5 bases from V and 0 from J, leaving 7 bases between them. This CDR3 has 13 residues. The CDR3 here is CASSREMNTEAFF. The CDR3, as DNA: TGTGCCAGCAGCCGCGAGATGAACACTGAAGCTTTCTTT.

This chain links TRBV7-9 with TRBJ2-7; 8 bases align to TRBD2. CDR1 and CDR2 from the germline V gene are SEHNR and FQNEAQ (reference sequence). The CDR3 totals 13 residues. V lost 3 bases to trimming and J lost 6 bases; unmatched junction nucleotides: 4. CDR3 coding DNA: TGTGCCAGCAGCTTTACTAGCGGCTCCGAGCAGTACTTC. This translates into CASSFTSGSEQYF.